This T cell receptor (beta chain) was found in a study of blood T cell repertoires in COVID-19. Study summary: Nucleic acid was either cDNA or gDNA, and it came from T cells, B-cell-depleted T cells, or PBMCs.

With 4 bases clipped from V and 4 bases from J, the junction kept 9 bases outside the gene matches. The CDR3 is 16 amino acids. Germline V gene sequence: CDR1 SEHNR, CDR2 FQNEAQ (reference sequence). This table comes from immunoSEQ multiplex PCR, and its TCRdb copy is limited to in-frame clones, with some not included. Of 490,000 or so clones listed, 88% are singletons. Allocation to cohorts depended on clinical history reported by the participants. This chain links TRBV7-9 with TRBJ1-1, with 10 nucleotides matching TRBD1. The receptor comes from a woman between 40 and 50 years old who had recovered from COVID-19. Sample: PBMCs or T cells enriched from blood (not recorded which). Here the CDR3 reads CASSSDRGLGGTEAFF. CDR3 DNA sequence: TGTGCCAGCAGCTCAGACAGGGGGCTGGGAGGCACTGAAGCTTTCTTT.